This TCR beta chain came from a study of CD8+ T cells in alopecia areata. Concerning this clone: What it binds is not known.

Extraction of RNA preceded its reverse transcription into cDNA, which served as the sequencing template. Libraries were prepared by immunoSEQ multiplex PCR; TCRdb keeps only in-frame clonotypes and omits some of them. The sample records 150,000 to 200,000 clones, 50% to 70% being singletons. Those with alopecia areata gave lesional scalp punch biopsies and peripheral blood. The CDR3 length is 15 residues. The V gene lost 4 bases and the J gene lost 2 bases, with 15 bases spanning the gap. The germline V gene encodes CDR1 GTSNPN and CDR2 SVGIG (reference sequence). The study, taken as a whole, reports: Scalp sample sequencing also detects resident alphabeta T cells of normal skin. Higher clonality than in normal scalp was seen in lesional scalp, especially alopecia totalis/universalis.

The clonotype comes from a human donor with alopecia areata. This chain uses TRBV30 with TRBJ2-1, with D maybe TRBD1 (6 bases). The starting material was CD4+ T cells sorted from blood, obtained at week 0. The DNA for the CDR3 is TGTGCCTGGATGGCAGGGGCAGGGCCCTACAATGAGCAGTTCTTC. Protein: CAWMAGAGPYNEQFF. The full variable domain, its missing parts supplied by reference TRBV30 and TRBJ2-1, is SQTIHQWPATLVQPVGSPLSLECTVEGTSNPNLYWYRQAAGRGLQLLFYSVGIGQISSEVPQNLSASRPQDRQFILSSKKLLLSDSGFYLCAWMAGAGPYNEQFFGPGTRLTVL.